The 22 T cell receptor beta chains below were found in one sample sequenced in a study of blood T cell repertoires in COVID-19. Method: immunoSEQ multiplex PCR; TCRdb's copy keeps in-frame clones and lacks some. In the table there are about 200,000 clones, around 87% of which are singletons. The sample taken for sequencing was peripheral blood. All receptors derive from a man aged 60 to 75 with acute or convalescent COVID-19.

The sample holds a few counts of this clone. The chain recombines TRBV20-1 with TRBJ2-7; TRBD1 agrees at 11 bases. Trimming took 3 bases from V and 3 from J; bases not matched to a gene: 4. CDR1 is DFQATT and CDR2 is SNEGSKA in the germline V gene (reference sequence). The CDR3 has 14 amino acids. CDR3 amino acids: CSASKGTGGYEQYF. The DNA of the CDR3 is TGCAGTGCTAGTAAAGGGACAGGGGGCTACGAGCAGTACTTC.

The chain has TRBV7-2 and TRBJ1-3; D is perhaps TRBD1 (6 bases). This CDR3 region has 16 residues. Germline CDR1 reads SGHTA; CDR2 reads FQGNSA. Trimming cost V 1 base and J 3 bases, with 13 bases left between them. The CDR3 DNA reads as TGTGCCAGCAGCTTAGTAGGTCAGGGGTATGGAAACACCATATATTTT. Translating it yields CASSLVGQGYGNTIYF. The variable domain in full, with the rest retrieved from reference TRBV7-2 and TRBJ1-3, is GAGVSQSPSNKVTEKGKDVELRCDPISGHTALYWYRQSLGQGLEFLIYFQGNSAPDKSGLPSDRFSAERTGGSVSTLTIQRTQQEDSAVYLCASSLVGQGYGNTIYFGEGSWLTVV.

The chain is built from TRBV28 and TRBJ1-2, with a tentative D call TRBD1 (6 bases). CDR1 is MDHEN and CDR2 is SYDVKM in the germline V gene. The CDR3 totals 15 residues. V was shortened by 4 bases and J by 4 bases, with 16 bases between the two germline ends. Written as DNA, the CDR3 is TGTGCCAGCAGTTCCTACGGGGACATAGCCTATGGCTACACCTTC. It is translated as CASSSYGDIAYGYTF.

The chain is built from TRBV4-3 and TRBJ2-7; perhaps TRBD2 as D (5 bases). This CDR3 comprises 14 residues. Trimming stripped 0 bases from V and 1 base from J, with 7 bases between. In germline, CDR1 is LGHNA, CDR2 YSLEER. The chain's CDR3 is CASSQELVSYEQYF. The CDR3, as DNA: TGCGCCAGCAGCCAAGAACTAGTATCCTACGAGCAGTACTTC.

This clone has just one count. The rearrangement joins TRBV11-3 to TRBJ2-5; weak D call: TRBD1 (6 bases). The CDR3 has 18 residues. Germline CDR1 is SGHNT and CDR2 is YENEEA. Deletions cut 1 base from V and 0 bases from J, with 18 bases between. CDR3 sequence: CASSLGLLQGPYQETQYF. Written as DNA, the CDR3 is TGTGCCAGCAGCTTAGGCCTCCTGCAGGGGCCGTACCAAGAGACCCAGTACTTC.

J is TRBJ2-6 and V is TRBV9, with D hard to call. Germline V gene sequence: CDR1 SGDLS, CDR2 YYNGEE. Trimming stripped 4 bases from V and 2 bases from J, with 10 bases between. The CDR3 contains 15 residues. CDR3 coding DNA: TGTGCCAGCAGCCCCATTCCTACTGGGGCCAACGTCCTGACTTTC. Amino acid sequence: CASSPIPTGANVLTF. Together with reference TRBV9 and TRBJ2-6, the CDR3 gives the full variable domain: DSGVTQTPKHLITATGQRVTLRCSPRSGDLSVYWYQQSLDQGLQFLIQYYNGEERAKGNILERFSAQQFPDLHSELNLSSLELGDSALYFCASSPIPTGANVLTFGAGSRLTVL.

This clone was seen a single time. V usage is TRBV11-1 and J usage is TRBJ2-5; 7 bases agree with TRBD1. The CDR3 covers 17 residues. Germline assignment: CDR1 SGHAT and CDR2 FQDESV (reference sequence). V was clipped by 0 bases and J by 2 bases; unmatched bases: 9. CDR3 nucleotides: TGTGCCAGCAGCTTAGCCATTTCCAGGGGGAAGCAAGAGACCCAGTACTTC. Its translation is CASSLAISRGKQETQYF.

There are a few counts of this clone. The CDR3 here is CSASRRDEQFF. The CDR3 DNA is TGCAGTGCTAGTAGGCGGGATGAGCAGTTCTTC. The chain has TRBV20-1 and TRBJ2-1; TRBD2 might be the D (5 bases). The CDR3 has 11 amino acids. The germline V gene encodes CDR1 DFQATT and CDR2 SNEGSKA (reference sequence). V was trimmed by 3 bases and J by 8 bases, leaving 8 bases between them.

The V and J genes are TRBV28 and TRBJ1-5; D possibly corresponds to TRBD1 (6 bases). Trimming took off 5 bases at V and 1 base at J, with 9 bases between the two ends. Germline CDR1 is MDHEN and CDR2 is SYDVKM. The CDR3 sequence is 14 residues long. CDR3 amino acids: CASSPRGSNQPQHF. DNA of the CDR3: TGTGCCAGCAGTCCCAGGGGAAGCAATCAGCCCCAGCATTTT.

This CDR3 is CASTSRPLSGNTIYF. CDR3 in DNA: TGTGCCAGCACCTCTAGGCCGCTCTCTGGAAACACCATATATTTT. This rearrangement joins TRBV28 to TRBJ1-3; D not certain. The V end lost 7 bases, the J end lost 0 bases, and 13 bases lay between the germline ends. CDR3 length: 15 residues. The V gene's germline CDR1 is MDHEN and CDR2 SYDVKM.

CDR3 protein: CASSSRLVGGGQETQYF. In DNA, the CDR3 is TGTGCCAGCAGCTCCCGGCTTGTAGGGGGGGGCCAAGAGACCCAGTACTTC. This chain uses TRBV5-4 with TRBJ2-5, with D tentatively TRBD2 (7 bases). V lost 3 bases and J lost 1, with 19 bases in between. This CDR3 is 17 amino acids long. CDR1 and CDR2 from the germline V gene are SGHNT and YYREEE (reference sequence).

The chain couples TRBV4-1 to TRBJ1-2; D gene unclear. Germline V gene data show CDR1 as MGHRA and CDR2 as YSYEKL. V was trimmed by 1 base and J by 2 bases, leaving 17 bases between them. This CDR3 spans 17 amino acids. The CDR3 region is CASSQVVRGSDNYGYTF. The CDR3 DNA reads TGCGCCAGCAGCCAAGTGGTCCGGGGTTCGGACAACTATGGCTACACCTTC.

V is TRBV5-1 and J is TRBJ2-7; 7 nucleotides match TRBD1. The germline V gene encodes CDR1 SGHRS and CDR2 YFSETQ. The CDR3 is 14 amino acids. V trimming: 0 bases; J trimming: 5 bases; junction bases outside the gene matches: 5. CDR3 in amino acids: CASSLVVRGNEQYF. In DNA form, the CDR3 reads TGCGCCAGCAGCTTGGTTGTCAGGGGGAACGAGCAGTACTTC.

This clone was counted a single time. The V gene is TRBV25-1, the J gene TRBJ2-2; D may be TRBD1 (6 bases). CDR1 and CDR2 (germline): MGHDK, SYGVNS. The CDR3 is 14 residues long. V shed 6 bases and J shed 2 bases, with 10 bases lying between them. Written as DNA, the CDR3 is TGTGCCAGCAGACAGGGCGGAAACACCGGGGAGCTGTTTTTT. The encoded protein is CASRQGGNTGELFF. Combining the CDR3 with reference TRBV25-1 and TRBJ2-2 gives the whole variable domain EADIYQTPRYLVIGTGKKITLECSQTMGHDKMYWYQQDPGMELHLIHYSYGVNSTEKGDLSSESTVSRIRTEHFPLTLESARPSHTSQYLCASRQGGNTGELFFGEGSRLTVL.

This clone was seen ten or more times. The rearrangement joins TRBV4-3 to TRBJ1-1, with 7 nucleotides matching TRBD1. J lost 0 bases, V lost 3 bases, and 7 bases had no gene match. The CDR3 runs 16 residues. CDR1 is LGHNA, CDR2 YSLEER, per germline. CDR3 nucleotides: TGCGCCAGCAGCCACCCACCAGGGGGGATGAACACTGAAGCTTTCTTT. Translation: CASSHPPGGMNTEAFF.

The rearrangement uses TRBV20-1 and TRBJ1-2; maybe TRBD1 (5 bases). The CDR3 is made up of 11 amino acids. Trimming shortened V by 7 bases and J by 8 bases, and 14 bases separated the two germline ends. CDR1 and CDR2 from the germline V gene are DFQATT and SNEGSKA (reference sequence). CDR3 DNA sequence: TGCAGTGAACGACAGCTAAGGGGCTACACCTTC. It is translated as CSERQLRGYTF.

The chain joins TRBV27 to TRBJ2-3; D is undetermined. Germline V gene lookup returns CDR1 MNHEY and CDR2 SMNVEV (reference sequence). The CDR3 runs to 15 residues. Between the trimmed V and J ends, which lost 5 bases and 1 base, there was a span of 13 bases. CDR3 coding DNA: TGTGCCAGCAGTAACGCCCGGTTGGGCACAGATACGCAGTATTTT. Translated, it gives CASSNARLGTDTQYF.

The V and J genes are TRBV7-9 and TRBJ1-2; 10 bases match TRBD1. This CDR3 contains 16 residues. Germline assignment: CDR1 SEHNR and CDR2 FQNEAQ (reference sequence). Unmatched junction bases numbered 10, after V lost 5 bases and J lost 4 bases. As DNA, the CDR3 is TGTGCCAGCAGCCCCCCAGGGGGACAGGGGTCCTATGGCTACACCTTC. The encoded protein is CASSPPGGQGSYGYTF. Together with reference TRBV7-9 and TRBJ1-2, the CDR3 gives the full variable domain: DTGVSQNPRHKITKRGQNVTFRCDPISEHNRLYWYRQTLGQGPEFLTYFQNEAQLEKSRLLSDRFSAERPKGSFSTLEIQRTEQGDSAMYLCASSPPGGQGSYGYTFGSGTRLTVV.

The rearrangement uses TRBV12-3 or TRBV12-4 and TRBJ1-2, with D unclear. This CDR3 spans 13 amino acids. V lost 1 base and J lost 4, with 7 bases in between. CDR3 DNA sequence: TGTGCCAGCAGTTTAGACAGATCCTATGGCTACACCTTC. Translating it yields CASSLDRSYGYTF.

The chain combines TRBV2 with TRBJ2-5; 9 nucleotides line up with TRBD2. CDR3 size: 17 residues. Germline loops: CDR1 SNHLY, CDR2 FYNNEI. V trimming: 7 bases; J trimming: 2 bases; junction bases outside the gene matches: 14. The CDR3 DNA reads TGTGCCAGCACGATGAATGCGGGGGGGCTGGGACAAGAGACCCAGTACTTC. This codes for CASTMNAGGLGQETQYF.

The chain recombines TRBV2 with TRBJ2-2, with TRBD2 identical over 15 bases. V was pared by 2 bases and J by 10 bases, with 20 bases of the junction left unmatched. The CDR3 contains 21 residues. Germline V gene lookup returns CDR1 SNHLY and CDR2 FYNNEI. Here the CDR3 reads CASSEPWTSGGAIGARKELFF. DNA of the CDR3: TGTGCCAGCAGTGAACCGTGGACTAGCGGGGGGGCTATAGGAGCGAGAAAGGAGCTGTTTTTT.

This chain connects TRBV2 to TRBJ1-5; D gene ambiguous. Trimming cost V 6 bases and J 9 bases, with 12 bases left between them. Germline CDR1 and CDR2: SNHLY and FYNNEI. The CDR3 length is 12 residues. The CDR3 is CASREQRSPQHF. In DNA form, the CDR3 reads TGTGCCAGCAGGGAACAGCGGTCGCCCCAGCATTTT. Full variable domain (rest looked up from reference TRBV2 and TRBJ1-5): EPEVTQTPSHQVTQMGQEVILRCVPISNHLYFYWYRQILGQKVEFLVSFYNNEISEKSEIFDDQFSVERPDGSNFTLKIRSTKLEDSAMYFCASREQRSPQHFGDGTRLSIL.